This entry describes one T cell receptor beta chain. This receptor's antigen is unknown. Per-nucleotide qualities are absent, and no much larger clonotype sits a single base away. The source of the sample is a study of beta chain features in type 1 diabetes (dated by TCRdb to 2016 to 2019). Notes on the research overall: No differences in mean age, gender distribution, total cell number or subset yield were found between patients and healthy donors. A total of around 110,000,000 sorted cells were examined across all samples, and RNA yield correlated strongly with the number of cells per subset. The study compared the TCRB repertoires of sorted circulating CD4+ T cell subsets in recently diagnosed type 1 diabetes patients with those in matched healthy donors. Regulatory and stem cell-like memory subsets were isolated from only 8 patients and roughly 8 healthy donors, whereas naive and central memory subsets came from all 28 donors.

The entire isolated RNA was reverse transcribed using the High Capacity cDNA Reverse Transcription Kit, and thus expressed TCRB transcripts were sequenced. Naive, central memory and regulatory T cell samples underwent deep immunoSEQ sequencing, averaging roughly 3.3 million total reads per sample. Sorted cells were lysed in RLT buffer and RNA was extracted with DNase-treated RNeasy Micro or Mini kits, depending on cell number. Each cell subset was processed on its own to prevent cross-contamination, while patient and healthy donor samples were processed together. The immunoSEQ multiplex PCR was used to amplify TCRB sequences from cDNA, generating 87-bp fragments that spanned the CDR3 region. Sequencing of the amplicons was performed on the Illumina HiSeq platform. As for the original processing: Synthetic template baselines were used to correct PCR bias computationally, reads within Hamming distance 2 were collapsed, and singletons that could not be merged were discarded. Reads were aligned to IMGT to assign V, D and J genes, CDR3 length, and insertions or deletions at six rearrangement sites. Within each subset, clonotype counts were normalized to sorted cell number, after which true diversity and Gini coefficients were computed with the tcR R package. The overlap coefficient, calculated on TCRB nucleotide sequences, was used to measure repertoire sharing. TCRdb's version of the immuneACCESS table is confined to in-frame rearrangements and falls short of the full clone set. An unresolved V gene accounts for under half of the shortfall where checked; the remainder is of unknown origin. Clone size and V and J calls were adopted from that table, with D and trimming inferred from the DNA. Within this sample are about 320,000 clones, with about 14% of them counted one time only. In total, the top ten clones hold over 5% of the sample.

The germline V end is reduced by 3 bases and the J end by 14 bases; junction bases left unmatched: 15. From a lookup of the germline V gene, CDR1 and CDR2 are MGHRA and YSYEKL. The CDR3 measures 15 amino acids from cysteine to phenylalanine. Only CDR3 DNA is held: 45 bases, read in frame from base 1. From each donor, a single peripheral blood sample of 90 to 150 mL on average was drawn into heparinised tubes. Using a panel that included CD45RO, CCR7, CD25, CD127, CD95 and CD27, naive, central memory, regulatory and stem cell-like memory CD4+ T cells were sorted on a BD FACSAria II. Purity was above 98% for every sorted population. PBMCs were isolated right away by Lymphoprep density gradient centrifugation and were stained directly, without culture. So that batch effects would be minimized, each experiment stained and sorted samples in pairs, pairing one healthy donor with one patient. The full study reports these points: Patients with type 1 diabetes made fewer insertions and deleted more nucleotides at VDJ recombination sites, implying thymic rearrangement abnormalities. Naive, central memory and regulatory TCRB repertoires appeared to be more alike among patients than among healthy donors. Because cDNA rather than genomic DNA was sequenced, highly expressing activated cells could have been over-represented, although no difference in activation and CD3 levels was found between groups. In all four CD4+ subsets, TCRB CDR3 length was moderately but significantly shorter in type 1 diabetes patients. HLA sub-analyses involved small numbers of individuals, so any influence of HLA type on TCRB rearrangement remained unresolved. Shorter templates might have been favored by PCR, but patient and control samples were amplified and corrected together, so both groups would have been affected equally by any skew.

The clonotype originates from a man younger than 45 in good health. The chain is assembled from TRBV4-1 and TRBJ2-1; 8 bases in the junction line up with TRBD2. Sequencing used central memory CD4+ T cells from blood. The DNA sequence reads TGCGCCAGCAGCCAGACCACAGTAGCGGGGTCGCTGAAGTTCTTC. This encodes CASSQTTVAGSLKFF.